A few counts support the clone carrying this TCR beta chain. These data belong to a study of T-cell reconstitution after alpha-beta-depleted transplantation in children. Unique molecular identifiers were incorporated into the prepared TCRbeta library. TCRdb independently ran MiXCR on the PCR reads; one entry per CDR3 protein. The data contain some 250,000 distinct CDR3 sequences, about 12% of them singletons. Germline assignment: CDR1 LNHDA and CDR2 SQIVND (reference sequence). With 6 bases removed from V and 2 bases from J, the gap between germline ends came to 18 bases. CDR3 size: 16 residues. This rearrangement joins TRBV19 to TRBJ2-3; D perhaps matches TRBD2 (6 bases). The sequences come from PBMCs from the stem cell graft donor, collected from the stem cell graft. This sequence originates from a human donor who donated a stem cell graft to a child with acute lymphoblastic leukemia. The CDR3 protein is CASSPTLREFTDTQYF. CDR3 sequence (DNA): TGTGCCAGTAGCCCGACTTTGCGGGAATTCACAGATACGCAGTATTTT.